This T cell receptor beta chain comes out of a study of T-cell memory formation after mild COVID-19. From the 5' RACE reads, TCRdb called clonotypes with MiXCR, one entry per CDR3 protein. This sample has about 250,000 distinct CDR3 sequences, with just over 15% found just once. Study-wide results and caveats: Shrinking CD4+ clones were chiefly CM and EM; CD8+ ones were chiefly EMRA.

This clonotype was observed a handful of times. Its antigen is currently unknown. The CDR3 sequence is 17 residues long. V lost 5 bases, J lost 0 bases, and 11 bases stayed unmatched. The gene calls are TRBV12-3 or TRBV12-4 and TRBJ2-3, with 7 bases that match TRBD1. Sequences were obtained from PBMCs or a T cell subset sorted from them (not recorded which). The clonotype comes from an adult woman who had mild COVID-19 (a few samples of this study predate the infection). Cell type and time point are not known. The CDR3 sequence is CASSQLLGTASTDTQYF. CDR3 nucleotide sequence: TGTGCCAGCAGTCAGCTTCTCGGGACAGCTAGCACAGATACGCAGTATTTT.